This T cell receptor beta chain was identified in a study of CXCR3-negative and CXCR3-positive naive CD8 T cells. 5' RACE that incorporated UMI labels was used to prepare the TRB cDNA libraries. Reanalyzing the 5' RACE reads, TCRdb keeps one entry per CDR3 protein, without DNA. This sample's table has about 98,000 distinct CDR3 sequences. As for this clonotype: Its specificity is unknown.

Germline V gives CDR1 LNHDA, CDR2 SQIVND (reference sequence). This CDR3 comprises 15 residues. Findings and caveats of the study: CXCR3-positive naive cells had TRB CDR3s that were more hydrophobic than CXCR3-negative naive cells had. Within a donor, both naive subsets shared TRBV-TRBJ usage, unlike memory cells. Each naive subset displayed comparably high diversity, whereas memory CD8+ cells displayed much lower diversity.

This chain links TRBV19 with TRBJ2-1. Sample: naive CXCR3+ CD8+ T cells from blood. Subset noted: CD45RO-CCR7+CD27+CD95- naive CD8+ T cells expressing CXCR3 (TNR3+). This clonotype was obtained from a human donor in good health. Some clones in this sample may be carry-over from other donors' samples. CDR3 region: CASSENAFVYNEQFF.